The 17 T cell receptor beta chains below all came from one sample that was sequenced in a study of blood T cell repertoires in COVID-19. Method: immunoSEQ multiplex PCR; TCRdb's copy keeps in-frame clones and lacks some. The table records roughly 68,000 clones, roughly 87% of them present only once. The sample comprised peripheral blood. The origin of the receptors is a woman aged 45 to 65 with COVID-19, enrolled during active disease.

The CDR3 spells CASSIDLLAGGEQFF. The CDR3 DNA reads as TGTGCCAGTAGTATAGATCTCCTCGCCGGAGGGGAGCAGTTCTTC. V and J are TRBV19 and TRBJ2-1, with a weak D call TRBD2 (6 bases). Germline CDR1 reads LNHDA; CDR2 reads SQIVND (reference sequence). V was shortened by 0 bases and J by 10 bases, with 16 bases between the two germline ends. The CDR3 loop spans 15 amino acids.

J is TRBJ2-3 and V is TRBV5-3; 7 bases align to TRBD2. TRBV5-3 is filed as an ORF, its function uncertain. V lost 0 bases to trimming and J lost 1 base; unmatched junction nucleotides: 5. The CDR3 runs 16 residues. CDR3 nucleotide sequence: TGTGCCAGAAGCTTGGTGCGGGAGAAGGGCACAGATACGCAGTATTTT. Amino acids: CARSLVREKGTDTQYF.

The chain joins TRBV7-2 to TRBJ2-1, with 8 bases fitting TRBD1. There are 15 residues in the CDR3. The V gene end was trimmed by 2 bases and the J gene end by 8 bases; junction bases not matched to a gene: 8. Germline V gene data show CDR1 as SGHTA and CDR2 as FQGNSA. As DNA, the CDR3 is TGTGCCAGCAGCTTATCCGGACAGGGATGGGATGAGCAGTTCTTC. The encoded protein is CASSLSGQGWDEQFF.

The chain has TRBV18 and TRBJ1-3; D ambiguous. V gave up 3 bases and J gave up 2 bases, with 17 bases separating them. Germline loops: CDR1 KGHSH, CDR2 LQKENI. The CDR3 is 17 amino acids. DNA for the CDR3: TGTGCCAGCTCACCCTCAAAAACGGGGTATACTGGAAACACCATATATTTT. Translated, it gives CASSPSKTGYTGNTIYF.

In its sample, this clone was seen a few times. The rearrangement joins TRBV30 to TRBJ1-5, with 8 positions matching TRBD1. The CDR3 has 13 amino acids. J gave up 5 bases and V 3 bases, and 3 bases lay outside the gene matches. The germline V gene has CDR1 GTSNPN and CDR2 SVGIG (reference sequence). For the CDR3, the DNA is TGTGCCTGGAGCGCAGGGGGCGATCAGCCCCAGCATTTT. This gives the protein CAWSAGGDQPQHF.

This CDR3 reads CASSADRDLAYEQYF. CDR3 nucleotide sequence: TGTGCCAGCAGCGCCGACAGGGATCTTGCGTACGAGCAGTACTTC. The chain employs TRBV9 and TRBJ2-7, with 7 positions matching TRBD1. The trim removed 3 bases at V and 4 bases at J, leaving 10 bases unmatched. Germline CDR1 SGDLS, CDR2 YYNGEE. The CDR3 covers 15 residues.

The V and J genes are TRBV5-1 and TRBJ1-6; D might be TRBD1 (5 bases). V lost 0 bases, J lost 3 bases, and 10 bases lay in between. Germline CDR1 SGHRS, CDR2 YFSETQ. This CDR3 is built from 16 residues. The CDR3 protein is CASSLAGVNYNSPLHF. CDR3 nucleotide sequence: TGCGCCAGCAGCTTGGCGGGGGTTAACTATAATTCACCCCTCCACTTT.

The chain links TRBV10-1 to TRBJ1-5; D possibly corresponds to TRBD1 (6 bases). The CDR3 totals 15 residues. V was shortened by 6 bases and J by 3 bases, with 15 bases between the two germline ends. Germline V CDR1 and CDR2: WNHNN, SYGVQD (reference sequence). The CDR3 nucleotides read TGCGCCAGCAGCGAAGATGACAGGAACAATCAGCCCCAGCATTTT. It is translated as CASSEDDRNNQPQHF.

The CDR3 protein is CASSQPGLAGETQYF. CDR3 nucleotide sequence: TGTGCCAGCAGCCAACCAGGACTAGCCGGAGAGACCCAGTACTTC. V is TRBV3-1 (or the pseudogene TRBV3-2) and J is TRBJ2-5; TRBD2 aligns across 8 bases. Trimming cost V 2 bases and J 4 bases; bases outside gene matches: 6. The CDR3 consists of 15 residues. The V gene's germline CDR1 is LGHDT and CDR2 YNNKEL (reference sequence).

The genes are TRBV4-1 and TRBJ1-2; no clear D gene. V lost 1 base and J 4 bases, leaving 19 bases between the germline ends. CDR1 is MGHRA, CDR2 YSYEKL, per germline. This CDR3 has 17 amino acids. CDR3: CASSQVFRTVPPYGYTF. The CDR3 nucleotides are TGCGCCAGCAGCCAAGTTTTTCGCACAGTACCACCCTATGGCTACACCTTC.

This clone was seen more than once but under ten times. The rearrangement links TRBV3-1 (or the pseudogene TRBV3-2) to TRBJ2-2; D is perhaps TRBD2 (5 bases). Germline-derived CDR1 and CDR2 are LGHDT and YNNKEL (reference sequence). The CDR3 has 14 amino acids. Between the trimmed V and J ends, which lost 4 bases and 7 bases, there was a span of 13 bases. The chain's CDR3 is CASSLGLTYGELFF. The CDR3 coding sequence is TGTGCCAGCAGCCTAGGACTCACGTACGGGGAGCTGTTTTTT.

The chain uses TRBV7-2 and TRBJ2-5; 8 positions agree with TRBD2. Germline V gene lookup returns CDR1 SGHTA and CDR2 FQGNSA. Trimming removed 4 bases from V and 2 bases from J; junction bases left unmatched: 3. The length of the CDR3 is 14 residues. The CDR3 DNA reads TGTGCCAGCAGCTCCCAGCGGGGGCAAGAGACCCAGTACTTC. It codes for CASSSQRGQETQYF.

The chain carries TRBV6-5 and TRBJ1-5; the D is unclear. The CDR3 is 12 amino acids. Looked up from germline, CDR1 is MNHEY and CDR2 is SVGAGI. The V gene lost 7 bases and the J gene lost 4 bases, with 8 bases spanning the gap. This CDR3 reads CASKSPNQPQHF. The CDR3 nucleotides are TGTGCCAGCAAGAGCCCTAATCAGCCCCAGCATTTT.

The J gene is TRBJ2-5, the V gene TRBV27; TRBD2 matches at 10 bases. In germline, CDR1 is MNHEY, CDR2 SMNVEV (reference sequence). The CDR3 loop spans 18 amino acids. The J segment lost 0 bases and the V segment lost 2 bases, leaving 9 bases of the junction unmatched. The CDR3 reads CASSLRLAGDGYQETQYF. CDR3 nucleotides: TGTGCCAGCAGTTTAAGACTAGCGGGCGATGGGTACCAAGAGACCCAGTACTTC.

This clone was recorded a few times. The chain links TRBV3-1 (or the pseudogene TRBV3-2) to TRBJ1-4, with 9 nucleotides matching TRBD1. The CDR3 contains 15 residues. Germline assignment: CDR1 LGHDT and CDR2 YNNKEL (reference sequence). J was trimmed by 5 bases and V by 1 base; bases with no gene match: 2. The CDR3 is CASSQVGTGNEKLFF. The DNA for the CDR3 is TGTGCCAGCAGCCAAGTAGGGACAGGGAATGAAAAACTGTTTTTT.

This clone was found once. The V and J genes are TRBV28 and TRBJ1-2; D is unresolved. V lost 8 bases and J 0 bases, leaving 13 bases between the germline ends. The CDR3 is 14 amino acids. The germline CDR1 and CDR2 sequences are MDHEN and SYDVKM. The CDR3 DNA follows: TGTGCCAGCCGTACGGGGTCAGCTAACTATGGCTACACCTTC. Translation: CASRTGSANYGYTF.

CDR3 nucleotide sequence: TGCGCCAGCAACGGGGGAACCATTTACAATGAGCAGTTCTTC. This translates into CASNGGTIYNEQFF. This sequence joins TRBV10-2 and TRBJ2-1, with D possibly being TRBD2 (6 bases). This CDR3 has 14 residues. Trimming cost V 7 bases and J 4 bases, with 14 bases left between them. Germline CDR1 reads WSHSY; CDR2 reads SAAADI.